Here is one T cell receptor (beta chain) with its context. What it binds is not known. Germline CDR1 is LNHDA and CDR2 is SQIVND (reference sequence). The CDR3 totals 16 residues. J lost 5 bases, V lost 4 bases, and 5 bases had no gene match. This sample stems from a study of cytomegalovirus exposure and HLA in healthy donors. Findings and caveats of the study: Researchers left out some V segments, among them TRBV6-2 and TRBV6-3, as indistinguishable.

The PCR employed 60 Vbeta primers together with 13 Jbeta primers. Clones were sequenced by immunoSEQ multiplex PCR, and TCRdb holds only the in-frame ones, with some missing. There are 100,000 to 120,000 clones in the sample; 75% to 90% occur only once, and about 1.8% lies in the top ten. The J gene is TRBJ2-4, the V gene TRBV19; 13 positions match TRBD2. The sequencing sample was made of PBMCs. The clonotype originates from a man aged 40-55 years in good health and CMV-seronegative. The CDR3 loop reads CASSRTSGGAENIQYF. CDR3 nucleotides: TGTGCCAGTAGTAGAACTAGCGGGGGGGCCGAAAACATTCAGTACTTC.